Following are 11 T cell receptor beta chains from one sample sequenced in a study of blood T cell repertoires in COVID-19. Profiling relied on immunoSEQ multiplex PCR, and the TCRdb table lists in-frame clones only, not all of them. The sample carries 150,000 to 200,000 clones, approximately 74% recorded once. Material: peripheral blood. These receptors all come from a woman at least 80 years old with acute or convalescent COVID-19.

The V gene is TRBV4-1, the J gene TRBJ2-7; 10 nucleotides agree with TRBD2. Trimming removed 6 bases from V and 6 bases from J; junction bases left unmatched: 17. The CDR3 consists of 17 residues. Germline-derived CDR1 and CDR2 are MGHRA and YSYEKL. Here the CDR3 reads CASRPLGLAGAFSEQYF. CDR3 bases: TGCGCCAGCAGGCCCTTAGGGCTAGCGGGAGCATTTTCCGAGCAGTACTTC.

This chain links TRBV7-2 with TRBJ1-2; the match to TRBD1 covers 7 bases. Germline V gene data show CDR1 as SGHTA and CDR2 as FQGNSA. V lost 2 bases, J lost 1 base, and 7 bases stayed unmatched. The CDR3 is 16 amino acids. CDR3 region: CASSLTSGTVNYGYTF. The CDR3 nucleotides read TGTGCCAGCAGCTTAACTTCCGGGACAGTTAACTATGGCTACACCTTC.

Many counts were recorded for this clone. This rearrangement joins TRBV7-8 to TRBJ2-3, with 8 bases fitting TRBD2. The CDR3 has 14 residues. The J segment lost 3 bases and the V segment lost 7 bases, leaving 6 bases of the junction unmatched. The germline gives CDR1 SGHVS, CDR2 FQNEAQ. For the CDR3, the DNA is TGTGCCAGCACTTGGACGGGGGGGACAGATACGCAGTATTTT. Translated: CASTWTGGTDTQYF.

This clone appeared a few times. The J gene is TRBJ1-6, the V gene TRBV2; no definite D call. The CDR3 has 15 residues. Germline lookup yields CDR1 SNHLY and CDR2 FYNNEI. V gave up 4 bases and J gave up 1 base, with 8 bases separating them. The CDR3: CASSVEVSYNSPLHF. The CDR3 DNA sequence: TGTGCCAGCAGTGTTGAGGTATCCTATAATTCACCCCTCCACTTT.

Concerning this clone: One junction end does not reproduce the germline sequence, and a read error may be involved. CDR3 sequence reads: CASSLPRDF. The CDR3 nucleotides read TGTGCCAGCAGCTTACCCCGCGATTTT. J is TRBJ1-5 and V is TRBV7-9; D remains unclear. The CDR3 extends over 9 amino acids. CDR1 is SEHNR, CDR2 FQNEAQ, per germline (reference sequence). The full variable domain, in which reference TRBV7-9 and TRBJ1-5 provide the parts outside the CDR3, is DTGVSQNPRHKITKRGQNVTFRCDPISEHNRLYWYRQTLGQGPEFLTYFQNEAQLEKSRLLSDRFSAERPKGSFSTLEIQRTEQGDSAMYLCASSLPRDFGDGTRLSIL.

This CDR3 reads CASSFQDRGDTGELFF. The CDR3 region has the DNA TGTGCCAGCAGCTTCCAAGACAGGGGCGACACCGGGGAGCTGTTTTTT. The rearrangement joins TRBV7-8 to TRBJ2-2; 8 bases are a match to TRBD1. Per germline, CDR1 SGHVS and CDR2 FQNEAQ. V lost 3 bases, J lost 3 bases, and 6 bases stayed unmatched. The CDR3 loop spans 16 amino acids.

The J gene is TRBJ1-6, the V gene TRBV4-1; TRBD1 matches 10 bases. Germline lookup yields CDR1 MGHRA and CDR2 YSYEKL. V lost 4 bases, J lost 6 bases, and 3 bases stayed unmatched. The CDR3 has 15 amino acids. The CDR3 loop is CASSRGTGVNSPLHF. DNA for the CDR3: TGCGCCAGCAGCCGAGGGACAGGGGTTAATTCACCCCTCCACTTT.

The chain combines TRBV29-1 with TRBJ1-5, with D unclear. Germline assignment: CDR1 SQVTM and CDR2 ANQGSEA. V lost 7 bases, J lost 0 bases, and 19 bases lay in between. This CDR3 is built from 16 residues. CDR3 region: CSATDGVGYSNQPQHF. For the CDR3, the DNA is TGCAGCGCCACGGACGGGGTTGGGTATAGCAATCAGCCCCAGCATTTT.

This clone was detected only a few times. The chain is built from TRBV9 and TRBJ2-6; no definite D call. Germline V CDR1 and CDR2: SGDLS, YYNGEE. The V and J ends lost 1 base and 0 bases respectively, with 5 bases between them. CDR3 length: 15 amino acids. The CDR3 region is CASSVFSSGANVLTF. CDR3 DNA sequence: TGTGCCAGCAGCGTATTCAGCTCTGGGGCCAACGTCCTGACTTTC.

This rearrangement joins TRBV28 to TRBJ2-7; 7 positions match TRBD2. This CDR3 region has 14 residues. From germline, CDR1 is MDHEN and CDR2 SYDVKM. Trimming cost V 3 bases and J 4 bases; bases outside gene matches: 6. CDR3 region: CASSFNPGGYEQYF. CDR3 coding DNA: TGTGCCAGCAGTTTTAATCCGGGGGGATACGAGCAGTACTTC.

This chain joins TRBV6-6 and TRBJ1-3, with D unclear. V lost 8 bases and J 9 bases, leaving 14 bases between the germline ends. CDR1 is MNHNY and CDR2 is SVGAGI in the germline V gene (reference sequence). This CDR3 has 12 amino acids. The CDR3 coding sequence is TGTGCCAGCGGCCCTGGAGAAAGCACCATATATTTT. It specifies CASGPGESTIYF.